These 25 T cell receptor beta chains originate from one sample sequenced in a study of blood T cell repertoires in COVID-19. Assay used: immunoSEQ multiplex PCR; TCRdb lists only in-frame clones, some missing. The sample includes 150,000 to 200,000 clones, 85% to 90% of them seen just once. Sequenced: peripheral blood. The receptors come from a man in his late teens or twenties with acute or convalescent COVID-19.

J is TRBJ2-1 and V is TRBV15; 12 positions match TRBD2. Trimming at V came to 7 bases and at J to 0 bases, leaving 7 bases not matched to a gene. Germline V lookup: CDR1 LNHNV, CDR2 YYDKDF (reference sequence). The CDR3 extends over 17 amino acids. The CDR3 nucleotides are TGTGCCACCAAACAGACTAGCGGGGGTAGCTCCTACAATGAGCAGTTCTTC. It codes for CATKQTSGGSSYNEQFF.

The rearrangement uses TRBV30 and TRBJ1-2; 9 bases fit TRBD1. This CDR3 is built from 13 residues. V gave up 5 bases and J gave up 7 bases; unmatched junction bases: 8. CDR1 and CDR2 (germline): GTSNPN, SVGIG (reference sequence). The CDR3 DNA follows: TGTGCCTGGGGGGACAGGGCCAGGGGTGGCTACACCTTC. As protein: CAWGDRARGGYTF.

V is TRBV14 and J is TRBJ1-2; 8 bases are a match to TRBD1. This CDR3 contains 14 residues. The J segment lost 5 bases and the V segment lost 2 bases, leaving 4 bases of the junction unmatched. Germline-derived CDR1 and CDR2 are SGHDN and FVKESK. The CDR3 nucleotides are TGTGCCAGCAGCCAACGGGACAGGTATTATGGCTACACCTTC. It translates to CASSQRDRYYGYTF.

The J gene is TRBJ2-3, the V gene TRBV5-1; D may be TRBD2 (6 bases). CDR3 length: 13 residues. Trimming took off 1 base at V and 6 bases at J, with 9 bases between the two ends. The germline gives CDR1 SGHRS, CDR2 YFSETQ. CDR3 nucleotides: TGCGCCAGCAGCTTGTTTGGGGGGGATACGCAGTATTTT. It translates to CASSLFGGDTQYF.

The chain combines TRBV6-5 with TRBJ2-7; TRBD1 agrees at 10 bases. V lost 10 bases and J lost 2; bases outside the gene matches: 8. Germline V lookup: CDR1 MNHEY, CDR2 SVGAGI. The CDR3 covers 14 residues. The CDR3 here is CATTLGTGAYEQYV. Written as DNA, the CDR3 is TGTGCCACTACGCTAGGGACAGGGGCCTACGAGCAGTACGTC.

The chain couples TRBV5-1 to TRBJ2-1; possibly TRBD1 for D (6 bases). V lost 0 bases and J 8 bases, leaving 15 bases between the germline ends. The CDR3 is made up of 15 amino acids. CDR1 is SGHRS, CDR2 YFSETQ, per germline. The CDR3 coding sequence is TGCGCCAGCAGCTTGGAGCCGGGGACAAGCTATGAGCAGTTCTTC. Encoded protein: CASSLEPGTSYEQFF.

This sequence joins TRBV5-8 and TRBJ1-1, with 8 nucleotides matching TRBD1. The trim removed 4 bases at V and 0 bases at J, leaving 8 bases unmatched. CDR1 and CDR2 (germline): SGHTS, YDEGEE. The CDR3 has 16 residues. The CDR3 loop is CASSTWTGRMNTEAFF. The CDR3, as DNA: TGTGCCAGCAGCACCTGGACAGGGAGGATGAACACTGAAGCTTTCTTT.

The rearrangement joins TRBV2 to TRBJ1-4; D call uncertain. V lost 5 bases to trimming and J lost 5 bases, with 15 bases between them. Looked up from germline, CDR1 is SNHLY and CDR2 is FYNNEI. CDR3 size: 15 residues. In DNA, the CDR3 is TGTGCCAGCAGTAAGCCAGGCCAAGAAAATGAAAAACTGTTTTTT. It yields the protein CASSKPGQENEKLFF. The entire variable domain, with the rest obtained from reference TRBV2 and TRBJ1-4, is as follows: EPEVTQTPSHQVTQMGQEVILRCVPISNHLYFYWYRQILGQKVEFLVSFYNNEISEKSEIFDDQFSVERPDGSNFTLKIRSTKLEDSAMYFCASSKPGQENEKLFFGSGTQLSVL.

The chain combines TRBV9 with TRBJ2-6; D remains ambiguous. Germline V gene lookup returns CDR1 SGDLS and CDR2 YYNGEE. Trimming took 1 base from V and 4 from J, leaving 9 bases between them. This CDR3 has 15 amino acids. The CDR3 sequence: CASSVSGIGANVLTF. The CDR3 nucleotides are TGTGCCAGCAGCGTATCGGGTATCGGGGCCAACGTCCTGACTTTC.

The J gene is TRBJ1-1, the V gene TRBV24-1; tentative D call: TRBD1 (5 bases). Germline V gene data show CDR1 as KGHDR and CDR2 as SFDVKD. The CDR3 runs to 15 residues. V was pared by 2 bases and J by 4 bases, with 13 bases between. The CDR3 coding sequence is TGTGCCACCAGTGATTCGGCGGGGGAATTCACTGAAGCTTTCTTT. Translated, it gives CATSDSAGEFTEAFF.

The V gene is TRBV24-1, the J gene TRBJ1-2, with 7 positions matching TRBD1. The CDR3 is 14 residues long. J gave up 4 bases and V 2 bases, and 3 bases lay outside the gene matches. Germline assignment: CDR1 KGHDR and CDR2 SFDVKD. The CDR3 DNA is TGTGCCACCAGTGATTGGGACAGCTCCTATGGCTACACCTTC. Its translation: CATSDWDSSYGYTF.

This chain links TRBV5-1 with TRBJ1-2; possibly TRBD1 for D (6 bases). Germline V gives CDR1 SGHRS, CDR2 YFSETQ. CDR3 length: 14 amino acids. V lost 5 bases and J lost 0, with 11 bases in between. The CDR3 nucleotides are TGCGCCAGCAGGCTCGGGACAACTAACTATGGCTACACCTTC. It is translated as CASRLGTTNYGYTF.

This clone appeared once. The V call is TRBV21-1, the J call TRBJ1-2; the table assigns TRBD1, which was not confirmed against the DNA. TRBV21-1 corresponds to a pseudogene. CDR3 length: 15 residues. The CDR3 region has the DNA TGTGCCAGCAGCGGGGCCGTAGCCGTATTCTATGGCTACACCTTC. Amino acids: CASSGAVAVFYGYTF.

The chain uses TRBV12-5 and TRBJ1-6; D remains ambiguous. The CDR3 is 13 amino acids. The germline CDR1 and CDR2 sequences are LGHNT and FRNRAP. V was cut by 1 base and J by 7 bases, with 5 bases left in between. The CDR3, as DNA: TGTGCTAGTGGTTTGGCAGTAAATTCACCCCTCCACTTT. It specifies CASGLAVNSPLHF.

The chain combines TRBV7-8 with TRBJ1-1; 7 bases match TRBD1. This CDR3 has 15 amino acids. CDR1 SGHVS and CDR2 FQNEAQ come from the germline V gene. Trimming at V came to 4 bases and at J to 0 bases, leaving 5 bases not matched to a gene. The CDR3 DNA reads TGTGCCAGCAGCTATCGGACAGGTCTGAACACTGAAGCTTTCTTT. This translates into CASSYRTGLNTEAFF. The full variable domain, its missing parts supplied by reference TRBV7-8 and TRBJ1-1, is GAGVSQSPRYKVAKRGQDVALRCDPISGHVSLFWYQQALGQGPEFLTYFQNEAQLDKSGLPSDRFFAERPEGSVSTLKIQRTQQEDSAVYLCASSYRTGLNTEAFFGQGTRLTVV.

The CDR3: CAISPDRNQPQHF. Here the CDR3 DNA reads TGTGCCATCAGCCCGGACAGGAATCAGCCCCAGCATTTT. The chain employs TRBV10-3 and TRBJ1-5; the match to TRBD1 covers 7 bases. J gave up 4 bases and V 6 bases, and 3 bases lay outside the gene matches. Germline values: CDR1 ENHRY, CDR2 SYGVKD. The CDR3 spans 13 residues.

The chain employs TRBV30 and TRBJ1-4; tentative D call: TRBD1 (6 bases). The CDR3 sequence is 15 residues long. Between the trimmed V and J ends, which lost 2 bases and 7 bases, there was a span of 17 bases. Germline V gene sequence: CDR1 GTSNPN, CDR2 SVGIG (reference sequence). The CDR3 loop is CAWSPIGGAGEKLFF. The CDR3 coding sequence is TGTGCCTGGAGTCCCATAGGGGGGGCGGGTGAAAAACTGTTTTTT.

This clone has more than one count but fewer than ten. V usage is TRBV27 and J usage is TRBJ2-3; D unresolved. The V and J ends lost 6 bases and 3 bases respectively, with 13 bases between them. The CDR3 is made up of 14 amino acids. Germline values: CDR1 MNHEY, CDR2 SMNVEV (reference sequence). The CDR3 nucleotides are TGTGCCAGCAGGGTGACACGAAGTACAGATACGCAGTATTTT. This codes for CASRVTRSTDTQYF.

V and J are TRBV18 and TRBJ2-1; TRBD1 aligns across 8 bases. Germline V lookup: CDR1 KGHSH, CDR2 LQKENI. CDR3 length: 16 residues. Germline trimming cut 0 bases from V and 3 bases from J; bases unmatched to any gene: 4. The CDR3 loop reads CASSPPVGQVYNEQFF. As DNA, the CDR3 is TGTGCCAGCTCACCACCGGTGGGACAGGTCTACAATGAGCAGTTCTTC.

The chain links TRBV12-3 or TRBV12-4 to TRBJ2-7, with 10 bases identical to TRBD1. V shed 3 bases and J 10 bases; nucleotides not matched to a gene: 3. The CDR3 sequence is 12 residues long. CDR3 protein: CASSLGTGEQYV. In nucleotides, the CDR3 is TGTGCCAGCAGTTTGGGGACAGGGGAACAGTACGTC.

The CDR3 DNA is TGTGCCAGCAGCCAACCCGAAAGAGGGGGAAGAGCTTTCTTT. It is translated as CASSQPERGGRAFF. The V gene is TRBV3-1 (or the pseudogene TRBV3-2), the J gene TRBJ1-1, with D maybe TRBD1 (6 bases). The V gene's germline CDR1 is LGHDT and CDR2 YNNKEL (reference sequence). V dropped 2 bases and J dropped 10 bases, with 17 bases sitting between them. The length of the CDR3 is 14 residues.

J is TRBJ2-2 and V is TRBV5-6, with 7 bases fitting TRBD1. V lost 4 bases and J lost 6; bases outside the gene matches: 3. Germline lookup yields CDR1 SGHDT and CDR2 YYEEEE. The CDR3 length is 13 residues. The CDR3 nucleotides are TGTGCCAGCAGCCGCGACAGGGCCGGGGAGCTGTTTTTT. Amino acids: CASSRDRAGELFF.

The J gene is TRBJ2-7, the V gene TRBV2; D ambiguous. V was pared by 8 bases and J by 2 bases, with 16 bases between. The CDR3 is made up of 14 amino acids. Germline CDR1 SNHLY, CDR2 FYNNEI. CDR3 in amino acids: CASSVAPPPYEQYF. CDR3 nucleotides: TGTGCCAGCTCTGTGGCCCCACCTCCCTACGAGCAGTACTTC.

This clone was seen more than once but under ten times. The CDR3 here is CASSKLAGYEQYF. In DNA form, the CDR3 reads TGTGCCAGCAGCAAACTAGCGGGGTACGAGCAGTACTTC. The J gene is TRBJ2-7, the V gene TRBV14; 10 bases map to TRBD2. CDR3 length: 13 residues. With V trimmed by 5 bases and J by 4 bases, 2 bases remained unmatched. Germline CDR1 reads SGHDN; CDR2 reads FVKESK.

This clone was seen only once. The chain joins TRBV12-3 or TRBV12-4 to TRBJ2-1, with D possibly matching TRBD2 (5 bases). CDR3 length equals 13 residues. The V end lost 5 bases, the J end lost 6 bases, and 11 bases lay between the germline ends. The CDR3 is CASSLIEGNEQFF. As DNA, the CDR3 is TGTGCCAGCAGTCTGATAGAGGGCAATGAGCAGTTCTTC.